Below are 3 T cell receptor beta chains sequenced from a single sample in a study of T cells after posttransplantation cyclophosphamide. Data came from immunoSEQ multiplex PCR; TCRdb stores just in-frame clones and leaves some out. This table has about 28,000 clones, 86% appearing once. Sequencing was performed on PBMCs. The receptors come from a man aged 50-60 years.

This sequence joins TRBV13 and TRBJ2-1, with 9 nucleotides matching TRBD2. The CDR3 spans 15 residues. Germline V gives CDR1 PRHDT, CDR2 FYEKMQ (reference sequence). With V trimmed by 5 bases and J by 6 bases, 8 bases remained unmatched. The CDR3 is CASSTPGLAVNEQFF. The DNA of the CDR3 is TGTGCCAGCAGCACGCCGGGACTAGCAGTCAATGAGCAGTTCTTC.

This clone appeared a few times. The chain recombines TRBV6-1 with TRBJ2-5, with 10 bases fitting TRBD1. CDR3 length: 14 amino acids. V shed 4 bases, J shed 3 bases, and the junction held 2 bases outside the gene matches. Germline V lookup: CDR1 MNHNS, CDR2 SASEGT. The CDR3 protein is CASSGGTGEETQYF. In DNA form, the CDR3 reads TGTGCCAGCAGTGGAGGGACAGGGGAAGAGACCCAGTACTTC.

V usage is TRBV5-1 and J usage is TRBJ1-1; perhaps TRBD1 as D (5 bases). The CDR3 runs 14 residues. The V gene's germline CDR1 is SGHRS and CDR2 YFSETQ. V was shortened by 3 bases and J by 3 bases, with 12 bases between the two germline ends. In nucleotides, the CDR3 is TGCGCCAGCAGCTCGTTGGGGGGAGACACTGAAGCTTTCTTT. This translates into CASSSLGGDTEAFF. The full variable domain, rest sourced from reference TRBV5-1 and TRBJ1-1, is KAGVTQTPRYLIKTRGQQVTLSCSPISGHRSVSWYQQTPGQGLQFLFEYFSETQRNKGNFPGRFSGRQFSNSRSEMNVSTLELGDSALYLCASSSLGGDTEAFFGQGTRLTVV.